The T cell receptor (beta chain) under discussion was sequenced for a study of neurological immune-mediated disorders. This clonotype came up many times. TCRdb ran MiXCR on the 5' RACE reads and lists one entry per CDR3 protein. The sample yields about 120,000 distinct CDR3 sequences, approximately 3.2% seen once. The CDR3 totals 15 residues. The ends were cut back, 1 base at V and 5 bases at J, with 12 bases in the middle. The germline V gene encodes CDR1 LGHNA and CDR2 YSLEER. The V call is TRBV4-3, the J call TRBJ2-1; D remains unclear. This receptor was obtained from a woman aged 25 to 39 with multiple sclerosis. What was sequenced was PBMCs. CDR3 sequence: CASSQGRLPNNEQFF. DNA for the CDR3: TGCGCCAGCAGCCAAGGACGGCTTCCCAACAATGAGCAGTTCTTC.